The 18 T cell receptor beta chains below all came from one sample that was sequenced in a study of blood T cell repertoires in COVID-19. Measured with immunoSEQ multiplex PCR; TCRdb has only the in-frame clones, and not every one. The data hold fewer than 350,000 clones, with approximately 85% observed a single time. The sequencing input was PBMCs or T cells enriched from blood (not recorded which). Receptor source: a man aged 25-45 years who had recovered from COVID-19.

This clone was seen only once. The CDR3 spells CASSYPTAGWSSYEQYF. In DNA, the CDR3 is TGTGCCAGCAGTTACCCCACGGCAGGGTGGAGCTCCTACGAGCAGTACTTC. The V call is TRBV6-2 or TRBV6-3, the J call TRBJ2-7, with TRBD1 as a possible D gene (5 bases). The germline V gene encodes CDR1 MNHEY and CDR2 SVGEGT. This CDR3 is built from 17 residues. V was pared by 2 bases and J by 0 bases, with 17 bases between.

In this sample, this clone turned up once. The DNA for the CDR3 is TGTGCCTCCCAAATGGGGAGGAGGTCTTATGGCTACACCTTC. This encodes CASQMGRRSYGYTF. The V and J genes are TRBV30 and TRBJ1-2, with no clear D. V lost 7 bases and J lost 5, with 20 bases in between. Per the germline V gene, CDR1 is GTSNPN and CDR2 is SVGIG (reference sequence). This CDR3 region has 14 residues.

The chain couples TRBV9 to TRBJ1-4; TRBD1 agrees at 9 bases. The CDR3 is 14 residues long. Germline CDR1 is SGDLS and CDR2 is YYNGEE. The V segment lost 3 bases and the J segment 5 bases; nucleotides outside the gene matches: 2. CDR3: CASSAGQGNEKLFF. The CDR3 DNA follows: TGTGCCAGCAGCGCGGGACAGGGAAATGAAAAACTGTTTTTT.

This chain joins TRBV12-3 or TRBV12-4 and TRBJ2-5, with 8 bases that match TRBD2. This CDR3 is built from 13 residues. V was clipped by 1 base and J by 7 bases; unmatched bases: 2. The CDR3 spells CASSLGLAGTQYF. CDR3 DNA sequence: TGTGCCAGCAGTTTAGGGCTAGCGGGGACCCAGTACTTC.

The V call is TRBV6-5, the J call TRBJ1-1; D unresolved. Trimming shortened V by 7 bases and J by 1 base, and 16 bases separated the two germline ends. This CDR3 contains 15 residues. Germline V gene lookup returns CDR1 MNHEY and CDR2 SVGAGI. The CDR3 DNA reads TGTGCCAGCACTATATCAGGACGGGGGAACACTGAAGCTTTCTTT. Its protein product is CASTISGRGNTEAFF.

The chain has TRBV29-1 and TRBJ1-1; 9 nucleotides agree with TRBD1. The V gene end was trimmed by 7 bases and the J gene end by 0 bases; junction bases not matched to a gene: 9. Germline V gives CDR1 SQVTM, CDR2 ANQGSEA. The CDR3 loop spans 15 amino acids. The CDR3 sequence is CSAGSGQGMNTEAFF. As DNA, the CDR3 is TGCAGCGCGGGATCGGGACAGGGCATGAACACTGAAGCTTTCTTT.

The gene calls are TRBV7-3 and TRBJ1-1, with D uncertain. Trimming took off 5 bases at V and 5 bases at J, with 9 bases between the two ends. Per the germline V gene, CDR1 is SGHTA and CDR2 is FQGTGA. This CDR3 has 12 residues. CDR3 sequence reads: CASSPRGTEAFF. The CDR3 DNA follows: TGTGCCAGCAGCCCTCGCGGGACTGAAGCTTTCTTT.

CDR3 coding DNA: TGTGCCAGTAGTATCTCGGGACTAGAGTCGGAGACCCAGTACTTC. Encoded protein: CASSISGLESETQYF. The chain combines TRBV19 with TRBJ2-5, with 8 bases lining up with TRBD2. V dropped 3 bases and J dropped 5; count of bases not matched to a gene: 8. Germline CDR1 LNHDA, CDR2 SQIVND (reference sequence). The CDR3 runs 15 residues.

This clone was seen only once. This chain joins TRBV25-1 and TRBJ1-2, with 10 bases fitting TRBD1. V dropped 3 bases and J dropped 5; count of bases not matched to a gene: 12. In germline, CDR1 is MGHDK, CDR2 SYGVNS. The CDR3 length is 17 residues. DNA of the CDR3: TGTGCCAGCAGTGACCCAGGGACAGGGGAGGCCTTATATGGCTACACCTTC. Translation: CASSDPGTGEALYGYTF.

V gene TRBV5-1 combines with J gene TRBJ1-1; D is uncertain. The V end lost 5 bases, the J end lost 11 bases, and 25 bases lay between the germline ends. Germline-derived CDR1 and CDR2 are SGHRS and YFSETQ. The CDR3 runs 15 residues. CDR3 protein: CASRSELGPAVGAFF. CDR3 DNA: TGCGCCAGCAGATCAGAGTTGGGTCCTGCCGTCGGGGCTTTCTTT.

This clone has just one count. The V and J genes are TRBV27 and TRBJ1-1, with 12 bases matching TRBD1. The J segment lost 2 bases and the V segment lost 4 bases, leaving 2 bases of the junction unmatched. The CDR3 extends over 15 amino acids. Germline V gene sequence: CDR1 MNHEY, CDR2 SMNVEV (reference sequence). The CDR3 sequence is CASSSGTGGNTEAFF. The DNA for the CDR3 is TGTGCCAGCAGTTCGGGGACAGGGGGCAACACTGAAGCTTTCTTT.

The chain couples TRBV7-2 to TRBJ2-1; the D gene is possibly TRBD2 (6 bases). The V gene lost 1 base and the J gene lost 0 bases, with 10 bases spanning the gap. From germline, CDR1 is SGHTA and CDR2 FQGNSA. This CDR3 comprises 16 residues. The CDR3 protein is CASSLGVGSSYNEQFF. CDR3 nucleotides: TGTGCCAGCAGCTTAGGCGTCGGGAGCTCCTACAATGAGCAGTTCTTC.

V gene TRBV7-9 combines with J gene TRBJ1-2; D might be TRBD1 (6 bases). The CDR3 runs to 14 residues. CDR1 and CDR2 from the germline V gene are SEHNR and FQNEAQ (reference sequence). V lost 4 bases and J lost 4, with 13 bases in between. In DNA form, the CDR3 reads TGTGCCAGCAGCTCACAGGGCAGGGTCTATGGCTACACCTTC. It encodes CASSSQGRVYGYTF.

The genes are TRBV9 and TRBJ1-4, with 8 bases lining up with TRBD1. The V and J ends lost 3 bases and 4 bases, in that order; junction bases with no gene match: 5. CDR1 SGDLS and CDR2 YYNGEE come from the germline V gene. CDR3 size: 15 residues. DNA of the CDR3: TGTGCCAGCAGCGCAGGACAGGGTCTTAATGAAAAACTGTTTTTT. The encoded protein is CASSAGQGLNEKLFF.

V gene TRBV20-1 combines with J gene TRBJ1-2; D is unclear. With 3 bases removed from V and 5 bases from J, the gap between germline ends came to 4 bases. In germline, CDR1 is DFQATT, CDR2 SNEGSKA (reference sequence). The CDR3 consists of 10 residues. The CDR3 sequence is CSASGYGYTF. The CDR3 DNA is TGCAGTGCTAGCGGGTATGGCTACACCTTC.

The V call is TRBV9, the J call TRBJ2-5; D may be TRBD1 (6 bases). Germline CDR1 and CDR2: SGDLS and YYNGEE. V was shortened by 4 bases and J by 1 base, with 14 bases between the two germline ends. The CDR3 runs 15 residues. The CDR3 loop reads CASSLLGTFQETQYF. The DNA of the CDR3 is TGTGCCAGCAGCTTGCTAGGGACATTCCAAGAGACCCAGTACTTC.

The chain joins TRBV6-1 to TRBJ2-5, with 7 positions matching TRBD1. V trimming: 3 bases; J trimming: 2 bases; junction bases outside the gene matches: 3. The CDR3 loop spans 14 amino acids. Germline loops: CDR1 MNHNS, CDR2 SASEGT. CDR3 region: CASSEMGQQETQYF. DNA for the CDR3: TGTGCCAGCAGTGAGATGGGACAGCAAGAGACCCAGTACTTC.

To note about this clone: The same CDR3 arises from other DNA sequences in this sample as well. In DNA, the CDR3 is TGTGCCAGCAGCGTAGGACAGGGGCGTTCCTACGAGCAGTACTTC. It yields the protein CASSVGQGRSYEQYF. The chain couples TRBV9 to TRBJ2-7; 8 positions match TRBD1. CDR3 size: 15 residues. Germline CDR1 reads SGDLS; CDR2 reads YYNGEE. The junction had 3 bases not matched to a gene; V was cut back by 0 bases and J by 1 base.